This TCR beta chain was identified in a study of cytomegalovirus exposure and HLA in healthy donors (dated by TCRdb to 2015 to 2018). With respect to the entire study: In an earlier analysis of several hundred of the donors, 250 to 300 Gb of sequence data and approximately 120 million unique TCR beta sequences from 180 million or so T cells were reported. Both class I and class II loci were covered by HLA typing, at four-digit resolution. Of the approximately 400 genotyped donors, 75% to 85% were placed in the genetic ancestry cluster associated with self-reported Caucasian donors. An early release that covered approximately 600 HLA-typed donors contained 300 to 350 gigabases of sequencing data and 80 million or so unique TCR sequences. Besides the first cohort of more than 650 subjects, a separate validation cohort made up of about 120 different subjects was used. The study was designed to test whether signatures of past pathogen exposure could be identified by cataloging public T cell receptors. The later analysis used no new phenotypic data to find candidate immune exposures, relying instead on TCR beta sequences and their occurrence across donors. To predict cytomegalovirus infection status, the study combined high-throughput TCR immunosequencing, statistical association of individual TCRs with disease status, and machine learning. A later analysis re-analyzed previously published TCR beta repertoires from about 600 donors and added high-resolution HLA genotyping to study TCR occurrence patterns. Donor age, sex, ethnicity and CMV serostatus were compiled alongside the repertoire data. All discovery cohort repertoires had been generated using a single sequencing platform. Among about 360 genotyped donors of the cohort, an average of about 240,000 unique TCR beta nucleotide sequences were sequenced per donor, roughly 20% of them non-productive. A later genetic analysis used genome-wide SNP genotypes for about 60% of the 666 donors, treating that subset as a discovery cohort. The number of donors typed differed by locus, with about 629-640 for A, B, C, DRB1 and DQB1, about 500 for DQA1, 600 to 610 for DPA1, and around 450 for DPB1. Because of strong linkage in the cohort, roughly five DR-DQ haplotypes were treated as single units for association and clustering. The study profiled the T cell repertoires of about 640 subjects by immunosequencing and related them to cytomegalovirus serostatus. An earlier analysis of 500 to 650 of the donors applied high-throughput TCR beta sequencing to assess whether each TCR beta V gene segment acted as functional or pseudogenic.

As for this clone: No cognate antigen has been identified for it. Base qualities were left out, and no much larger clone turns up one base away.

Broader findings and caveats from the paper: The classifier was reported to diagnose cytomegalovirus status with high specificity and sensitivity in both the original and validation cohorts. A few of the identified cytomegalovirus-associated TCR beta chains were confirmed in vitro to be specific for cytomegalovirus antigens. In an earlier analysis of approximately 590 of the donors, most TCR beta V segments appeared in productive rearrangements about 87% or about 30% of the time, broadly matching IMGT annotations. Linkage disequilibrium might explain the correlated functional status among segregating V segments, but an unknown experimental factor could not be ruled out. According to a later genetic analysis, donors in an Asian-associated ancestry cluster had fewer N-insertions in productive TCRs than the approximately 670-donor mean. For the cohort, immune exposure information was limited to CMV serostatus. Because HLA typing was missing for some donors at each locus, association tests included only the typed subset. Because counts were too low, roughly 18 rarely observed V segments, including chromosome 9 orphons, were left out of the earlier analysis of 587 of the donors. V-gene and J-gene trimming of TCR beta chains was associated with a missense DCLRE1C variant in a later genetic analysis, and the association was replicated in an independent cohort. The study gave a list of 150 to 200 TCR beta chains associated with cytomegalovirus. In a later analysis, most CMV-associated TCR beta chains were found to appear HLA-restricted, with HLA associations seemingly driven largely by CMV exposure. At a false discovery rate of 0.05, a later analysis linked 15,000 to 20,000 TCR beta sequences to specific HLA alleles. According to a later analysis, TCR association rates differed among HLA loci, with DRB1 alleles showing the most associated TCRs and HLA-C alleles showing the fewest. A later analysis found that HLA-associated TCR beta chains were more clonally expanded and had lower generation probabilities than equally common non-associated chains. A later analysis reported that several top co-occurrence clusters appeared linked to parvovirus B19, influenza, CMV and Epstein-Barr virus. The authors suggested that the approach could potentially be generalized to other disease states and immunological phenotypes. Most TCR sequences were observed very rarely across donors, whereas some public TCRs were present in many individuals. A cluster of highly shared sequence variants was judged likely to represent a technical artifact of the sequencing pipeline. Some IMGT-functional V segments, including TRBV6-2 and TRBV6-3, could not be distinguished by the 87-base-pair reads and were therefore excluded. A further reported finding was that TCR beta sequences accurately predicted the HLA-A and HLA-B alleles for most subjects in the first cohort. Assigning TCR associations to individual alleles was difficult when HLA alleles, especially DR and DQ, strongly co-occurred. In this cohort, only TCR beta chains were sequenced, and detectable features were limited by the absence of alpha or paired-chain data. The presence/absence analyses assumed that sequencing depth was roughly uniform across donors, and that assumption may not be true.

Libraries came from the immunoSEQ multiplex PCR assay. A mixture of 60 forward primers for TCR Vbeta segments and 13 reverse primers for TCR Jbeta segments was used in the multiplex PCR. The CDR3 region of rearranged TCR beta genes was amplified from genomic DNA by a multiplex PCR assay. Amplified TCR beta libraries were sequenced as 87-base-pair reads on the Illumina HiSeq System. The study's own analysis went as follows. Across the 500 to 700 repertoires, a later analysis counted 75 million to 90 million unique TCR beta chains, approximately 10 million of which were shared by at least two donors. A nearest-neighbor algorithm error-corrected the raw reads and collapsed the reads into unique sequences, merging closely related sequences to remove PCR and sequencing errors. CDR3 sequences were aligned to IMGT reference sequences to assign V, D and J gene segments. For a sequence to be retained, a match of at least six nucleotides to both a V gene segment and a J gene segment was required. Rearrangements were called productive when the CDR3 lacked stop codons and stayed in frame with V and J; all others were non-productive. CDR3 was defined according to IMGT convention as the region running from the second conserved V-encoded cysteine to the conserved J-encoded phenylalanine. The earlier analysis of a few hundred of the donors excluded sequences that lacked an unambiguous match to a single V gene segment. In an earlier analysis of approximately 610 of the donors, V segments were called functional above 56.7% productive rearrangements and were called segregating when the between-donor standard deviation exceeded 5%. To diagnose cytomegalovirus status from the catalog of TCR beta chain sequences, a statistical classification framework was built. In a later analysis, TCR nucleotide sequences were compared against IMGT/GENE-DB human TR gene sequences so that V and J genes could be assigned. In a later analysis, CDR3 sequences and most-parsimonious VDJ recombination scenarios were assigned using the TCRdist pipeline. In a later analysis, each TCR beta chain was defined by its CDR3 amino acid sequence together with its V-gene family, and reads lacking a unique V-gene family were excluded. To address suspected cross-contamination and a sequencing artifact, a later analysis removed 592 highly shared, low-generation-probability nucleotide sequences. For each public chain, a later analysis derived a clonal expansion index from normalized ranks of inferred template counts within each repertoire. In a later analysis, generation probabilities were computed using a VDJ recombination model fitted to out-of-frame rearrangements, and the results were checked against IGoR. In a later analysis, hypergeometric tests were used to score TCR-TCR, TCR-HLA and TCR-CMV co-occurrence, with a repertoire-size bias correction applied to TCR pairs. In a later analysis, false discovery rates were estimated by permuting HLA or CMV assignments 20 times. In a later analysis, co-occurring TCRs were grouped using DBSCAN, with TCRdist sequence similarity added in when clustering inside HLA-allele-positive subsets. Co-occurrence clustering excluded repertoires with fewer than 30,000 or more than 120,000 public chains, plus five with anomalous nucleotide sharing. TCRdb holds this immuneACCESS table with in-frame rearrangements only. Some clones are missing; in checked studies, unresolved V genes explain under half, and the rest has no known cause. V, J and clone size are those of that table, while D and trimming were read from the DNA. Within this sample are 100,000 to 150,000 clones, with around 75% of them counted one time only. Roughly 3.5% of the sample is taken by the ten largest.

The germline ends are 5 bases apart after V is trimmed by 5 bases and J by 0 bases. The CDR3 runs 14 amino acids, cysteine and phenylalanine included. Just CDR3 DNA is preserved here, 42 bases in frame from base 1. Based on the germline V gene, the CDR1 and CDR2 sequences are MDHEN and SYDVKM. The cohort comprised 550 to 700 healthy bone marrow donors. Cohort members were all nominally healthy when sampled, although unrecorded immune exposures were likely present. The donor was CMV seronegative and was included in the group of several hundred seronegative cohort members. A peripheral blood sample was collected from each donor, and TCR beta sequencing was performed on peripheral blood mononuclear cells. Genomic DNA extraction from the blood cell samples was performed with the Qiagen DNeasy Blood Extraction Kit.

This TCR derives from a woman between 50 and 59 years old in good health and CMV-seronegative. The sequenced material came from PBMCs. The sequence links TRBV28 to TRBJ1-6, with the D gene uncertain. CDR3 region: CASSGSSYNSPLHF. The sequenced DNA is TGTGCCAGCAGTGGGAGCTCCTATAATTCACCCCTCCACTTT.